The following is a TCR beta chain sequence with its context. Its antigen is unknown. Source material for PBMCs was over 8 ml fresh peripheral blood. Amplification of TCR beta CDR3 regions used RNA as the template. HTBI primers were employed in a first-round RT-PCR of the TCR CDR3. TCRdb itself ran the multiplex PCR reads through MiXCR, one entry per CDR3 protein. Among fewer than 300,000 distinct CDR3 sequences listed, around 15% were seen once. The record originates from a study of T cells in Graves' hyperthyroidism and ophthalmopathy. Germline assignment: CDR1 SGHRS and CDR2 YFSETQ. The CDR3 loop spans 16 amino acids. V lost 0 bases and J lost 7; bases outside the gene matches: 13. The study's findings and limits: Ophthalmopathy and stable hyperthyroidism were told apart by a 13 V-J model.

The chain combines TRBV5-1 with TRBJ2-7; 7 bases are a match to TRBD2. The receptor was derived from a woman aged 50 to 60 with Graves' hyperthyroidism that later progressed to Graves' ophthalmopathy. The sample taken for sequencing was blood. CDR3 region: CASSLGGTTSYVEQYF. CDR3 sequence (DNA): TGCGCCAGCAGCTTGGGGGGGACTACTTCCTACGTGGAGCAGTACTTC. Variable domain in full (rest from reference TRBV5-1 and TRBJ2-7): KAGVTQTPRYLIKTRGQQVTLSCSPISGHRSVSWYQQTPGQGLQFLFEYFSETQRNKGNFPGRFSGRQFSNSRSEMNVSTLELGDSALYLCASSLGGTTSYVEQYFGPGTRLTVT.